This TCR beta chain is drawn from a study of technical replicates of blood from four donors. Germline-derived CDR1 and CDR2 are SNHLY and FYNNEI. This CDR3 is 15 amino acids long. Trimming removed 3 bases from V and 4 bases from J; junction bases left unmatched: 4. Clones were read by immunoSEQ multiplex PCR, and TCRdb kept only the in-frame ones, dropping some. The sample lists about 84,000 clones; roughly 93% were seen once. This receptor was identified in a human donor in good health. The sequenced sample was T cells isolated from PBMCs. The chain uses TRBV2 and TRBJ1-4; TRBD1 matches 8 bases. CDR3 protein: CASSDRGRNNEKLFF. CDR3 DNA sequence: TGTGCCAGCAGTGACAGGGGGCGGAATAATGAAAAACTGTTTTTT.